The T cell receptor beta chain described here comes from a study of blood T cells in healthy people across ages. Whole-study results and caveats: There were more naive CD4+ cells and higher diversity in long-lived donors than in aged donors.

Worth noting for this clonotype: The antigen is not known.

Every donor contributed about 10 milliliters of peripheral blood by blood draw. Then a second PCR, running roughly 7 to 11 cycles, was carried out with a sample-barcoded 5' primer and a J-beta primer mix. Sequencing of every sample gave 2.5 million or more CDR3-containing paired-end reads. MiXCR, run by TCRdb on the 5' RACE reads, gives a single entry per CDR3 protein. Of over 1,500,000 distinct CDR3 sequences in the sample, around 50% were seen once. Trimming removed 8 bases from V and 2 bases from J, with 10 bases in between. Germline V gene lookup returns CDR1 KGHDR and CDR2 SFDVKD. CDR3 length: 13 residues.

This TCR derives from a woman aged 40 to 55 in good health. The specimen sequenced was blood. This chain joins TRBV24-1 and TRBJ2-3; possible D gene TRBD1, 5 bases. CDR3 amino acids: CATKTVNTDTQYF. CDR3 DNA: TGTGCCACCAAGACAGTGAACACAGATACGCAGTATTTT.